The 3 T cell receptor beta chains given below trace back to one sample, sequenced in a study of cytomegalovirus exposure and HLA in healthy donors. Vbeta (60) and Jbeta (13) primers were used in the PCR. Clones were sequenced by immunoSEQ multiplex PCR, and TCRdb holds only the in-frame ones, with some missing. The data contain approximately 130,000 clones, 81% of them seen just once; the ten biggest clones take up approximately 6%. Input material: PBMCs. Receptors originate from a woman between 40 and 50 years old in good health and CMV-seropositive.

The CDR3 protein is CASSFGGKLGTDTQYF. CDR3 coding DNA: TGTGCCAGCAGTTTCGGGGGTAAACTTGGAACAGATACGCAGTATTTT. The chain uses TRBV28 and TRBJ2-3; D is perhaps TRBD2 (6 bases). CDR1 is MDHEN and CDR2 is SYDVKM in the germline V gene. The V gene lost 3 bases and the J gene lost 3 bases, with 16 bases spanning the gap. This CDR3 has 16 amino acids.

The V and J genes are TRBV7-6 and TRBJ2-2; TRBD2 matches at 11 bases. Trimming removed 3 bases from V and 6 bases from J; junction bases left unmatched: 3. CDR3 length: 15 amino acids. Germline CDR1 SGHVS, CDR2 FNYEAQ. The CDR3 sequence is CASSLLAGGSGELFF. CDR3 DNA sequence: TGTGCCAGCAGCTTGCTAGCGGGAGGATCCGGGGAGCTGTTTTTT.

V and J are TRBV7-9 and TRBJ1-3; D is possibly TRBD1 (6 bases). The CDR3 is 15 residues long. V was clipped by 6 bases and J by 0 bases, with 12 bases between them. Germline values: CDR1 SEHNR, CDR2 FQNEAQ (reference sequence). CDR3: CASSFRQASGNTIYF. The CDR3 DNA reads TGTGCCAGCAGTTTTAGACAGGCCTCTGGAAACACCATATATTTT.